This T cell receptor (beta chain) emerged from a study of blood T cells in healthy people across ages. Study outcomes and limitations: Age showed a roughly linear inverse relationship with TCR beta diversity per million T cells.

Healthy individuals of Caucasian origin from Russia, aged about 6 to 90, served as donors. Total RNA was isolated from each sample in quantities of at least 6 micrograms. In its sample, this clonotype was seen once. Its antigen is as yet unknown. A J-beta primer mix and a sample-barcoded 5' primer were used in a second PCR of roughly 6 to 11 cycles. MiXCR, run by TCRdb on the 5' RACE reads, gives a single entry per CDR3 protein. This sample carries some 550,000 distinct CDR3 sequences, around 50% of them seen once, and the ten largest clones take 20% to 25%. Looked up from germline, CDR1 is SGHVS and CDR2 is FQNEAQ. The V end lost 1 base, the J end lost 3 bases, and 14 bases lay between the germline ends. The CDR3 has 16 residues.

Sequencing was done on a sample of blood. The sequence was obtained from an older man in good health. The chain joins TRBV7-8 to TRBJ2-3; D remains unclear. The CDR3 loop reads CASSLVGEVRTDTQYF. The CDR3 coding sequence is TGTGCCAGCAGCTTAGTGGGTGAGGTTAGGACAGATACGCAGTATTTT.